This T cell receptor (beta chain) was observed in a study of T cell responses to AZD1222 COVID-19 vaccine. In the study overall: Pooling of second doses given at about 4 or about 12 weeks was done. Study-level results: Dominant CD4 TCR responses targeted spike regions 160-218 and 743-854. White British people made up most donors, females outnumbered males, and clonal diversity was possibly underestimated. AZD1222 recipients seropositive at baseline numbered only six or seven.

In this sample, this clone turned up once. Its matching antigen is unknown. Only in-frame clones appear in the TCRdb table, and some are missing; sequencing was by immunoSEQ multiplex PCR. The sample lists roughly 150,000 clones; roughly 91% were seen once. The germline V gene has CDR1 SGHTA and CDR2 FQGNSA. The CDR3 totals 13 residues. Trimming left V 6 bases short and J 1 base short, with 9 bases between. Sequencing was performed on peripheral blood, taken on day 0 of AZD1222 vaccination. The chain couples TRBV7-2 to TRBJ1-2; no definite D call. The TCR sequence derives from an adult in good health. The CDR3 reads CASRGVNNYGYTF. The DNA of the CDR3 is TGTGCCAGCAGGGGTGTTAATAACTATGGCTACACCTTC.